A single sample gave rise to the 4 T cell receptor beta chains below, sequenced in a study of T cells after posttransplantation cyclophosphamide. Profiling relied on immunoSEQ multiplex PCR, and the TCRdb table lists in-frame clones only, not all of them. The sample presents 35,000 to 55,000 clones, none singletons. Sequenced sample: PBMCs. Every receptor here comes from a man in his forties in good health, CMV-negative, and a related stem cell transplant donor.

This clone came up a few times. The chain uses TRBV11-2 and TRBJ2-3, with D possibly TRBD2 on 7 matching bases. Germline V lookup: CDR1 SGHAT, CDR2 FQNNGV. CDR3 length: 19 residues. V dropped 7 bases and J dropped 1 base, with 27 bases sitting between them. The CDR3 sequence is CASNLGWGGGLVGTDTQYF. In DNA, the CDR3 is TGTGCCAGCAACCTAGGGTGGGGGGGCGGTCTAGTGGGCACAGATACGCAGTATTTT.

V usage is TRBV29-1 and J usage is TRBJ2-7, with 9 bases aligning to TRBD1. The CDR3 contains 13 residues. CDR1 and CDR2 from the germline V gene are SQVTM and ANQGSEA. The V segment lost 6 bases and the J segment 0 bases; nucleotides outside the gene matches: 3. The CDR3 region is CSVGTGSSYEQYF. For the CDR3, the DNA is TGCAGCGTGGGGACAGGGAGCTCCTACGAGCAGTACTTC.

This clone was detected ten times or more. The V call is TRBV10-1, the J call TRBJ2-7; tentatively, D is TRBD2 (5 bases). V was clipped by 4 bases and J by 6 bases, with 16 bases between them. CDR1 and CDR2 from the germline V gene are WNHNN and SYGVQD (reference sequence). The CDR3 totals 14 residues. Here the CDR3 DNA reads TGCGCCAGCAGTGTAGAGGGTAGCGAGCCCGAGCAGTACGTC. Translated: CASSVEGSEPEQYV.

This clone was observed at least ten times. The V call is TRBV7-6, the J call TRBJ1-5; D is undetermined. The germline gives CDR1 SGHVS, CDR2 FNYEAQ. This CDR3 spans 13 amino acids. Between the trimmed V and J ends, which lost 5 bases and 1 base, there was a span of 6 bases. The CDR3 spells CASSQESNQPQHF. The CDR3 DNA sequence: TGTGCCAGCAGCCAGGAAAGCAATCAGCCCCAGCATTTT.